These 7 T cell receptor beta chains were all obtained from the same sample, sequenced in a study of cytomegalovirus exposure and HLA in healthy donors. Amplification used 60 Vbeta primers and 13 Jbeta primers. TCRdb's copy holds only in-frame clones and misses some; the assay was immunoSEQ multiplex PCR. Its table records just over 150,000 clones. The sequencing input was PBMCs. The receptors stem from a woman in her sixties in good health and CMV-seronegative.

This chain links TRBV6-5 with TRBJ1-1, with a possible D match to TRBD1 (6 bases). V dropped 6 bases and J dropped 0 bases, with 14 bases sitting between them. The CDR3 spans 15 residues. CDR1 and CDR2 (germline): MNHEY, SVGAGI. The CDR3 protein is CASSRDTLMNTEAFF. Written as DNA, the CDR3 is TGTGCCAGCAGCCGGGACACATTAATGAACACTGAAGCTTTCTTT.

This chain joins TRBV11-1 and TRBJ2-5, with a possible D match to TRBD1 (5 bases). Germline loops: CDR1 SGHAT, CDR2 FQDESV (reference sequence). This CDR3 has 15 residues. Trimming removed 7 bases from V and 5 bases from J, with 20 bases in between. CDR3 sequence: CASNGAGIVSETQYF. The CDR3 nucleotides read TGTGCCAGCAATGGGGCAGGGATCGTGTCGGAGACCCAGTACTTC.

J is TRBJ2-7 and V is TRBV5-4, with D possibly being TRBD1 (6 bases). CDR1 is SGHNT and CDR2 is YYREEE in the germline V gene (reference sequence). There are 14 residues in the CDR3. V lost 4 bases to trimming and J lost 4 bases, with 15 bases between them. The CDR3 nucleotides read TGTGCCAGCAGCGAACGGGACAAAATTTACGAGCAGTACTTC. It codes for CASSERDKIYEQYF.

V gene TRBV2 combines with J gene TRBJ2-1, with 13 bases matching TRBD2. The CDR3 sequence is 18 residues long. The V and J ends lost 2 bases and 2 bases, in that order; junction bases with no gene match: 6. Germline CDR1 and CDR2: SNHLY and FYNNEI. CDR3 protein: CASSESILAGGPYNEQFF. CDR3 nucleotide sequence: TGTGCCAGCAGTGAATCTATACTAGCGGGGGGGCCCTACAATGAGCAGTTCTTC.

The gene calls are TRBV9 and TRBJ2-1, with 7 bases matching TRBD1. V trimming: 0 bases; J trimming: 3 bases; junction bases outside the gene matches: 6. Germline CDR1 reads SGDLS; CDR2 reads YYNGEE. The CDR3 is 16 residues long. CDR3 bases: TGTGCCAGCAGCGTAGGGGGACAGACCTACTACAATGAGCAGTTCTTC. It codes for CASSVGGQTYYNEQFF.

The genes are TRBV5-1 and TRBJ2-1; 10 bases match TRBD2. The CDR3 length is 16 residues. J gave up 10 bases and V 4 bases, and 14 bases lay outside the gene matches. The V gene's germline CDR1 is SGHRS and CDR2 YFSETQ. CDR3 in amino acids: CASSTSGAGGPWEQFF. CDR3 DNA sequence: TGCGCCAGCAGCACATCGGGAGCGGGAGGGCCTTGGGAGCAGTTCTTC.

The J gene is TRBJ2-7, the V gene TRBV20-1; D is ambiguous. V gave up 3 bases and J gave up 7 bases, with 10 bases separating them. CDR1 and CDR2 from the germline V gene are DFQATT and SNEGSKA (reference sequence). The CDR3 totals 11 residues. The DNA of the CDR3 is TGCAGTGCTAGTAGAATGAGGGAGCAGTACTTC. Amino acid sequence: CSASRMREQYF.